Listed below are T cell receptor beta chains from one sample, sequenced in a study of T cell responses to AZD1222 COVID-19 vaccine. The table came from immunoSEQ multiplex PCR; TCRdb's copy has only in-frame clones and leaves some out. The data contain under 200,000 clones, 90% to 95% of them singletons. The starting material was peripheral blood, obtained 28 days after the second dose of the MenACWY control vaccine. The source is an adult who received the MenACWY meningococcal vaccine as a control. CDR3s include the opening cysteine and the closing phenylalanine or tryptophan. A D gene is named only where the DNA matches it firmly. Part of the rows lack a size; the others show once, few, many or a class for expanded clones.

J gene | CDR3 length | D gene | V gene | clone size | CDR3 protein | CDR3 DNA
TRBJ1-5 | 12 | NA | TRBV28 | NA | CASTIQVQPQHF | TGTGCCAGCACCATCCAGGTCCAGCCCCAGCATTTT
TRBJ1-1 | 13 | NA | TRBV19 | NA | CASSAGIITEAFF | TGTGCCAGTAGTGCAGGGATTATCACTGAAGCTTTCTTT
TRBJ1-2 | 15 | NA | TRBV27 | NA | CASSVAGGRLHGYTF | TGTGCCAGCAGTGTGGCTGGGGGTAGGTTGCATGGCTACACCTTC
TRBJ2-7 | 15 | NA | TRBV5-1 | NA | CASSFRGGFSYEQYF | TGCGCCAGCAGCTTCAGGGGGGGGTTCTCCTACGAGCAGTACTTC
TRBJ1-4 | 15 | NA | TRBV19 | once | CASSITPSASGKLFF | TGTGCCAGTAGTATAACTCCCAGTGCATCAGGAAAACTGTTTTTT
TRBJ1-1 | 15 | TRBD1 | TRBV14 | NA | CASSLSGTANTEAFF | TGTGCCAGCAGCCTGTCCGGGACAGCCAACACTGAAGCTTTCTTT
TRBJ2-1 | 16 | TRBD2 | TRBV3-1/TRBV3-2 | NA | CASSQVRLADYNEQFF | TGTGCCAGCAGCCAAGTCAGACTAGCGGACTACAATGAGCAGTTCTTC
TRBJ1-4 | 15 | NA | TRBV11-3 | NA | CASSGGKETNEKLFF | TGTGCCAGCAGCGGGGGGAAGGAGACTAATGAAAAACTGTTTTTT
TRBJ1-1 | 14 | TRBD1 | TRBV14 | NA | CASSHRGLGTEAFF | TGTGCCAGCAGCCACAGGGGGCTGGGCACTGAAGCTTTCTTT
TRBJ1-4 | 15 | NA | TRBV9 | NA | CASSPSRGEEEKLFF | TGTGCCAGCAGCCCATCGCGGGGAGAGGAGGAAAAACTGTTTTTT
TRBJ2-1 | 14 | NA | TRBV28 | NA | CASSPRLGQDEQFF | TGTGCCAGCAGCCCCCGACTGGGGCAGGATGAGCAGTTCTTC
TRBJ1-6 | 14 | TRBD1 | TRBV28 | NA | CASSWGQRNSPLHF | TGTGCCAGCAGTTGGGGACAGAGAAATTCACCCCTCCACTTT
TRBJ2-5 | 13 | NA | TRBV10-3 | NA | CAISFRGEETQYF | TGTGCCATCAGCTTCAGGGGAGAGGAGACCCAGTACTTC
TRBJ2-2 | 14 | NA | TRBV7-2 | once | CASSLGPGPGELFF | TGTGCCAGCAGCTTAGGTCCCGGGCCCGGGGAGCTGTTTTTT
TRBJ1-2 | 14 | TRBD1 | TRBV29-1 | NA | CSGGGGQGLGGYTF | TGCAGCGGCGGGGGGGGACAGGGACTTGGCGGCTACACCTTC
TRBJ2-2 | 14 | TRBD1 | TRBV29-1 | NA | CSVRTGGGTGELFF | TGCAGCGTTAGAACAGGGGGCGGCACCGGGGAGCTGTTTTTT
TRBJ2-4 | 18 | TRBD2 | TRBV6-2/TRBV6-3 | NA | CASSIPRLAGDEENIQYF | TGTGCCAGCAGTATACCACGACTAGCGGGAGACGAGGAAAACATTCAGTACTTC
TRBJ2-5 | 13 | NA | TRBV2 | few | CASNRINQETQYF | TGTGCCAGCAACAGGATTAACCAAGAGACCCAGTACTTC
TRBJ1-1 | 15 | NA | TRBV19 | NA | CASSIGGARNTEAFF | TGTGCCAGTAGTATAGGGGGGGCGCGAAACACTGAAGCTTTCTTT
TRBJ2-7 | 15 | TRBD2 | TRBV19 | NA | CASSSGGLAAYEQYF | TGTGCCAGTAGTAGCGGGGGACTAGCGGCATACGAGCAGTACTTC
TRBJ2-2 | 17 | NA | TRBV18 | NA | CASSPSLGTNLAGELFF | TGTGCCAGCTCACCATCTCTCGGGACAAATCTGGCCGGGGAGCTGTTTTTT
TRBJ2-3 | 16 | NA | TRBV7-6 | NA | CASSLGASSSTDTQYF | TGTGCCAGCAGCTTAGGTGCTAGTTCTAGCACAGATACGCAGTATTTT
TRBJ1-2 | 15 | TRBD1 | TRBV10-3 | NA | CAIPGSGQGNYGYTF | TGTGCCATTCCCGGGTCGGGACAGGGGAACTATGGCTACACCTTC
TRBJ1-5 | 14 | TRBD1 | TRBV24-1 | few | CATSEGTANQPQHF | TGTGCCACCAGTGAGGGGACAGCCAATCAGCCCCAGCATTTT
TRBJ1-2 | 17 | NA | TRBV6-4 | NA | CASSDSWRSSQQDGYTF | TGTGCCAGCAGTGACTCTTGGCGGAGCAGTCAGCAGGATGGCTACACCTTC
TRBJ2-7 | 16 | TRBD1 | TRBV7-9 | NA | CASSNQPGQGTHEQYF | TGTGCCAGCAGCAACCAGCCGGGACAGGGAACCCACGAGCAGTACTTC